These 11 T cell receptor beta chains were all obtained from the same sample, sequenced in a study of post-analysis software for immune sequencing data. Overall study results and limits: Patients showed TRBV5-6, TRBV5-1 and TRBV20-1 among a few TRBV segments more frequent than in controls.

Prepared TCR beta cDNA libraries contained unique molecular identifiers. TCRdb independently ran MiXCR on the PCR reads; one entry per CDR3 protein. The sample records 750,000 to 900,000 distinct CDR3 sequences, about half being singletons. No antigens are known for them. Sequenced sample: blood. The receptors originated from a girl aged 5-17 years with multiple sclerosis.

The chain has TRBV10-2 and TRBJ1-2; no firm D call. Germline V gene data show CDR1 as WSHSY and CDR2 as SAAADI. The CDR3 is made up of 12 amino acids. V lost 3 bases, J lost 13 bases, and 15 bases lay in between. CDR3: CASSDVPDTATF. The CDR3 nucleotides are TGCGCCAGCAGTGACGTCCCAGACACTGCCACCTTC.

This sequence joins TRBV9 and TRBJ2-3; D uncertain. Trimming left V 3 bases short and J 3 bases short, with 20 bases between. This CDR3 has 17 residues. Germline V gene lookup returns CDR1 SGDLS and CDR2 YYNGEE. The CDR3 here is CASSAPLTRLGTDTQYF. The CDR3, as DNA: TGTGCCAGCAGCGCCCCCCTCACTCGACTTGGGACAGATACGCAGTATTTT. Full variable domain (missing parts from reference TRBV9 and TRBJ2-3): DSGVTQTPKHLITATGQRVTLRCSPRSGDLSVYWYQQSLDQGLQFLIQYYNGEERAKGNILERFSAQQFPDLHSELNLSSLELGDSALYFCASSAPLTRLGTDTQYFGPGTRLTVL.

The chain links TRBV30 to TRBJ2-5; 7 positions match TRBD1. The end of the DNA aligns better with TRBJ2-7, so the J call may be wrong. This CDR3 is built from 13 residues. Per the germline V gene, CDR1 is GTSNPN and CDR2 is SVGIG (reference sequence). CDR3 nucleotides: TGTGCCTGGAGCCTGGGGACAGACTACGAGCAGTACTTC. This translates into CAWSLGTDYEQYF.

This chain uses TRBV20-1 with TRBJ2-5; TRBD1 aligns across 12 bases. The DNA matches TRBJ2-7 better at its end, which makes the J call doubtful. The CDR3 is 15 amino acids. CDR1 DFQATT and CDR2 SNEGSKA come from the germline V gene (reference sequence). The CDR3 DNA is TGCAGTGCTAGAGATCGGGGGACAGGGGGCTTCGAGCAGTACTTC. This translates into CSARDRGTGGFEQYF.

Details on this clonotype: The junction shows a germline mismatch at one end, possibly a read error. The CDR3 here is CASSITGRDTQYF. CDR3 DNA: TGTGCCAGCAGCATAACAGGGAGAGATACGCAGTATTTT. V and J are TRBV7-3 and TRBJ2-3; D might be TRBD1 (6 bases). Germline V gives CDR1 SGHTA, CDR2 FQGTGA. This CDR3 has 13 residues.

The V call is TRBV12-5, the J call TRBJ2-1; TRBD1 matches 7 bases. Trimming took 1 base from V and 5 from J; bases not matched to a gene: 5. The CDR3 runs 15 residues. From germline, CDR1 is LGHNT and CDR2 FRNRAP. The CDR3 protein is CASGLGQGRDNEQFF. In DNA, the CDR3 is TGTGCTAGTGGTTTGGGACAGGGTCGGGACAATGAGCAGTTCTTC.

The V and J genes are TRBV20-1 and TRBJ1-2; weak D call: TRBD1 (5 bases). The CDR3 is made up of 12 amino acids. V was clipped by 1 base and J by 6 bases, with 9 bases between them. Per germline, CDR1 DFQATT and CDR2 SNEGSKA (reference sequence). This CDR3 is CSARGAGNGYTF. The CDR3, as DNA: TGCAGTGCTAGAGGGGCAGGGAATGGCTACACCTTC.

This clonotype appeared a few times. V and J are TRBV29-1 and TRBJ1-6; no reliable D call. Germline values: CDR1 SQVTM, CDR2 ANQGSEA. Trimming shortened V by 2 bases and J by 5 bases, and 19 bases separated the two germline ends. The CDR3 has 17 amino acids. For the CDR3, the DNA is TGCAGCGTTGAAAATACGGGAGCGCTAGGGAATAATTCACCCCTCCACTTT. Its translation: CSVENTGALGNNSPLHF.

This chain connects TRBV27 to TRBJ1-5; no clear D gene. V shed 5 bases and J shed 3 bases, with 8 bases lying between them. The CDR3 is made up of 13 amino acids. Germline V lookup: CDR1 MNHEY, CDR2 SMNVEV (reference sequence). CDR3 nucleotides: TGTGCCAGCAGTGTGGGGAACAATCAGCCCCAGCATTTT. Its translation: CASSVGNNQPQHF.

CDR3 nucleotides: TGTGCCAGCTCACTATCGGGACTCGGCTCCTACGAGCAGTACTTC. Translation: CASSLSGLGSYEQYF. This sequence joins TRBV18 and TRBJ2-7; D is possibly TRBD2 (6 bases). Germline loops: CDR1 KGHSH, CDR2 LQKENI. There are 15 residues in the CDR3. With 4 bases removed from V and 0 bases from J, the gap between germline ends came to 13 bases.

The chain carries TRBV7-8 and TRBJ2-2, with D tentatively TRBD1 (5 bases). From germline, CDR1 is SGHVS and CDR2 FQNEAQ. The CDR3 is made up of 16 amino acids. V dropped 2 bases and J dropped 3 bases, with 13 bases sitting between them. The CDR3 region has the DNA TGTGCCAGCAGCTTAATGGGGCGCGTTTACACCGGGGAGCTGTTTTTT. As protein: CASSLMGRVYTGELFF.